This T cell receptor (beta chain) originates from a study of T cell responses to AZD1222 COVID-19 vaccine. Study as a whole: Pooled in the analysis were second doses at about 4 or about 12 weeks. Regarding the study as a whole: Among AZD1222 vaccinees, only six were seropositive at baseline. Among the donors, most were white British and more were female, and clonal diversity was possibly underestimated. Repertoire sampling was restricted to post-peak T cell response timepoints.

The CDR3 is 12 residues long. Germline CDR1 LGHDT, CDR2 YNNKEL (reference sequence). V was cut by 1 base and J by 5 bases, with 5 bases left in between. Remarks on this clone: No antigen is known for it.

Produced via immunoSEQ multiplex PCR; TCRdb's table is partial and in-frame only. Of 90,000 or so clones in the sample, 70% to 90% were seen once. The J gene is TRBJ1-1, the V gene TRBV3-1 (or the pseudogene TRBV3-2); D call uncertain. The starting material was peripheral blood, obtained on day 0 of AZD1222 vaccination. The clonotype comes from an adult in good health. The CDR3 is CASSQGETEAFF. The CDR3 coding sequence is TGTGCCAGCAGCCAAGGCGAGACTGAAGCTTTCTTT.